The 16 T cell receptor beta chains in this list originate from one sample, sequenced in a study of patients and donors after allogeneic stem cell transplantation. In TCRdb, the RT-PCR reads were re-called with MiXCR into one record per CDR3 protein. The top ten hold 60% to 65% of the sample, which has tens of thousands of distinct CDR3 sequences, 48% seen once. Sequences were obtained from blood, either unsorted or a sorted T cell fraction (not recorded which). Source of these receptors: a human donor who was either an allogeneic HSCT recipient or a stem cell or donor lymphocyte infusion donor (not recorded which). It is not recorded whose cells these are; they may come from a transplant donor.

The chain joins TRBV12-3 or TRBV12-4 to TRBJ1-2, with D tentatively TRBD1 (5 bases). CDR3 length: 14 residues. The germline V and J ends were trimmed by 1 base and 4 bases, with 10 bases remaining between them. The CDR3 is CASSLEQGTYGYTF. The CDR3 DNA is TGTGCCAGCAGTTTAGAGCAGGGAACCTATGGCTACACCTTC.

This chain uses TRBV28 with TRBJ2-1, with TRBD2 matching over 11 bases. V was pared by 2 bases and J by 4 bases, with 7 bases of the junction left unmatched. The CDR3 is 17 amino acids. The germline gives CDR1 MDHEN, CDR2 SYDVKM. This CDR3 reads CASSLGAGTSGYNEQFF. The CDR3 DNA reads as TGTGCCAGCAGTTTAGGGGCCGGGACTAGCGGATACAATGAGCAGTTCTTC.

The genes are TRBV7-6 and TRBJ2-7; 7 bases are shared with TRBD2. The V segment lost 0 bases and the J segment 2 bases; nucleotides outside the gene matches: 4. This CDR3 is built from 15 residues. The germline V gene encodes CDR1 SGHVS and CDR2 FNYEAQ. CDR3 sequence reads: CASSLASGSAYEQYF. The CDR3 nucleotides are TGTGCCAGCAGCTTAGCTAGCGGGTCCGCCTACGAGCAGTACTTC.

V usage is TRBV18 and J usage is TRBJ1-1, with 8 positions matching TRBD1. The CDR3 runs 14 residues. CDR1 is KGHSH and CDR2 is LQKENI in the germline V gene. Losses at the gene ends were 6 bases for V and 4 bases for J; bases not matched to a gene: 7. CDR3 sequence: CASSLMDRATEAFF. The CDR3 DNA is TGTGCCAGCTCTCTAATGGACAGGGCCACTGAAGCTTTCTTT. Combining the CDR3 with reference TRBV18 and TRBJ1-1 gives the whole variable domain NAGVMQNPRHLVRRRGQEARLRCSPMKGHSHVYWYRQLPEEGLKFMVYLQKENIIDESGMPKERFSAEFPKEGPSILRIQQVVRGDSAAYFCASSLMDRATEAFFGQGTRLTVV.

This clonotype was seen more than once but under ten times. J is TRBJ1-1 and V is TRBV4-3; D uncertain. CDR3 length equals 13 residues. Germline loops: CDR1 LGHNA, CDR2 YSLEER. With 1 base removed from V and 3 bases from J, the gap between germline ends came to 6 bases. In DNA, the CDR3 is TGCGCCAGCAGCCAAGTTACAGACACTGAAGCTTTCTTT. Its translation is CASSQVTDTEAFF.

The CDR3 is CASTPGRTGRNEKLFF. Written as DNA, the CDR3 is TGTGCCAGTACGCCCGGCCGGACAGGGCGTAATGAAAAACTGTTTTTT. The chain uses TRBV19 and TRBJ1-4; 8 bases map to TRBD1. The CDR3 sequence is 16 residues long. Germline V gives CDR1 LNHDA, CDR2 SQIVND (reference sequence). After removal of 7 bases from V and 4 bases from J, the junction contained 11 bases not matched to a gene.

The V and J genes are TRBV5-6 and TRBJ2-5; D ambiguous. V was cut by 0 bases and J by 2 bases, with 11 bases left in between. The CDR3 spans 15 residues. Per germline, CDR1 SGHDT and CDR2 YYEEEE. CDR3 in DNA: TGTGCCAGCAGCTTGGGGACCGGTAATCAAGAGACCCAGTACTTC. Translated: CASSLGTGNQETQYF.

The chain carries TRBV7-2 and TRBJ2-3; 14 nucleotides line up with TRBD2. The V gene end was trimmed by 1 base and the J gene end by 6 bases; junction bases not matched to a gene: 12. This CDR3 spans 19 amino acids. Looked up from germline, CDR1 is SGHTA and CDR2 is FQGNSA. The CDR3 nucleotides read TGTGCCAGCAGCTTAGTCTTTCGGGGACTAGCGGGAGAGGCGGATACGCAGTATTTT. Translated: CASSLVFRGLAGEADTQYF. Together with reference TRBV7-2 and TRBJ2-3, the CDR3 gives the full variable domain: GAGVSQSPSNKVTEKGKDVELRCDPISGHTALYWYRQSLGQGLEFLIYFQGNSAPDKSGLPSDRFSAERTGGSVSTLTIQRTQQEDSAVYLCASSLVFRGLAGEADTQYFGPGTRLTVL.

This sequence joins TRBV15 and TRBJ1-4, with 10 bases fitting TRBD1. Germline V gene sequence: CDR1 LNHNV, CDR2 YYDKDF (reference sequence). J gave up 8 bases and V 3 bases, and 6 bases lay outside the gene matches. This CDR3 is built from 15 residues. This chain's CDR3 is CATSRGGDRGEKLFF. CDR3 DNA: TGTGCCACCAGCAGGGGAGGGGACAGGGGCGAAAAACTGTTTTTT.

The rearrangement joins TRBV7-9 to TRBJ1-1; TRBD1 matches at 10 bases. Germline CDR1 SEHNR, CDR2 FQNEAQ (reference sequence). CDR3 length equals 18 residues. The V and J ends lost 0 bases and 4 bases, in that order; junction bases with no gene match: 11. The CDR3 sequence: CASSLAPGQTGGLTEAFF. CDR3 nucleotides: TGTGCCAGCAGCTTAGCCCCTGGCCAGACAGGGGGCCTCACTGAAGCTTTCTTT.

This chain connects TRBV15 to TRBJ1-2, with D hard to call. V was trimmed by 0 bases and J by 0 bases, leaving 11 bases between them. CDR3 size: 16 residues. Germline loops: CDR1 LNHNV, CDR2 YYDKDF (reference sequence). The CDR3 loop is CATSRDVRSSNYGYTF. The CDR3 DNA reads TGTGCCACCAGCAGAGATGTCAGGTCTTCTAACTATGGCTACACCTTC.

The chain recombines TRBV6-6 with TRBJ1-3, with no clear D. Germline CDR1 MNHNY, CDR2 SVGAGI (reference sequence). V was cut by 6 bases and J by 9 bases, with 18 bases left in between. The CDR3 consists of 14 residues. CDR3 nucleotide sequence: TGTGCCAGCAGCCCTACCGGAGGTCTATCCACCATATATTTT. Its protein product is CASSPTGGLSTIYF.

The V call is TRBV12-3 or TRBV12-4, the J call TRBJ1-6; D is possibly TRBD1 (5 bases). V shed 5 bases and J shed 8 bases, with 16 bases lying between them. This CDR3 is built from 15 residues. DNA for the CDR3: TGTGCCAGCAGTCCCCAGGGAAATTTACATTCACCCCTCCACTTT. Its translation: CASSPQGNLHSPLHF.

V usage is TRBV11-2 and J usage is TRBJ1-5; D remains unclear. Trimming removed 1 base at V and 0 bases at J, with 19 bases between. The CDR3 has 19 amino acids. Germline V gives CDR1 SGHAT, CDR2 FQNNGV. The CDR3 loop is CASSLVGNSAPYSNQPQHF. The CDR3 DNA follows: TGTGCCAGCAGCTTAGTTGGAAATAGTGCTCCTTATAGCAATCAGCCCCAGCATTTT.

The V and J genes are TRBV12-3 or TRBV12-4 and TRBJ1-1; TRBD1 is a possible D gene (5 bases). The CDR3 sequence is 13 residues long. Trimming removed 2 bases from V and 6 bases from J, with 10 bases in between. CDR3 DNA sequence: TGTGCCAGCAGTTTACAGGTGGGGGCTGAAGCTTTCTTT. Translated: CASSLQVGAEAFF.

The chain combines TRBV12-3 or TRBV12-4 with TRBJ1-5; D is possibly TRBD1 (5 bases). Deletions cut 0 bases from V and 5 bases from J, with 8 bases between. CDR3 length: 14 residues. The CDR3 loop reads CASSLARGDQPQHF. CDR3 coding DNA: TGTGCCAGCAGTTTAGCTAGGGGAGATCAGCCCCAGCATTTT.